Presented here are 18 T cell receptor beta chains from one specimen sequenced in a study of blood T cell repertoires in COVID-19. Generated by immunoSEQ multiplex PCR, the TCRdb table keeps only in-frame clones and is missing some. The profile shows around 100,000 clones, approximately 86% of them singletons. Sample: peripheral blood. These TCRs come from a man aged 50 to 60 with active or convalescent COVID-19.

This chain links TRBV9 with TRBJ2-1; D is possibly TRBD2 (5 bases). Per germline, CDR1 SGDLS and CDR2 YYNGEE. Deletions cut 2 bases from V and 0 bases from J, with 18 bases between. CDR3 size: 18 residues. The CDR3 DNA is TGTGCCAGCAGCGTCAGAGCGGTGGTACAGAGCTCCTACAATGAGCAGTTCTTC. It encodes CASSVRAVVQSSYNEQFF.

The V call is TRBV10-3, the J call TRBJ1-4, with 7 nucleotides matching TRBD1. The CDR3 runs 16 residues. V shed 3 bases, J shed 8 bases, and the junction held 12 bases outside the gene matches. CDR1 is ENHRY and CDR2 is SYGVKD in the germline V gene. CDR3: CAISDRDSRGVEKLFF. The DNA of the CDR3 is TGTGCCATCAGTGACAGGGACAGTAGAGGGGTCGAAAAACTGTTTTTT.

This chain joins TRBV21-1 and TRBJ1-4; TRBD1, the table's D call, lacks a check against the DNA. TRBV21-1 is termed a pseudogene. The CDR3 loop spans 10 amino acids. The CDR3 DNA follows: TGTGCCAGCAGCGGGCCTCGACTGTTTTTT. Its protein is CASSGPRLFF.

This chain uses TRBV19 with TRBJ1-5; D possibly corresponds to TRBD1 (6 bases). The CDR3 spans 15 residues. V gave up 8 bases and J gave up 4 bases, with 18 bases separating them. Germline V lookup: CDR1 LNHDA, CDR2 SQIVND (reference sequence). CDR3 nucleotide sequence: TGTGCCAGTTCTACAGGGCCCGTTAGTAATCAGCCCCAGCATTTT. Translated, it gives CASSTGPVSNQPQHF.

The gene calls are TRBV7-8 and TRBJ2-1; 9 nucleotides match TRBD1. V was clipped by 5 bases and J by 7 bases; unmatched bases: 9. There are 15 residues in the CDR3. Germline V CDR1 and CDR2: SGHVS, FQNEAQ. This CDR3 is CASSRATGGLNEQFF. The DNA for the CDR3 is TGTGCCAGCAGCCGCGCGACAGGGGGTTTGAATGAGCAGTTCTTC.

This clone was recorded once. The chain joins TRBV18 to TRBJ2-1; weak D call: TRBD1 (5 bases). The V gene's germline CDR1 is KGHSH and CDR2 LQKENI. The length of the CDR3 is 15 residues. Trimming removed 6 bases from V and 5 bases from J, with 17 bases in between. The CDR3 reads CASSLDRLRDNEQFF. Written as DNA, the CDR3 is TGTGCCAGCTCTCTAGACAGATTACGGGACAATGAGCAGTTCTTC.

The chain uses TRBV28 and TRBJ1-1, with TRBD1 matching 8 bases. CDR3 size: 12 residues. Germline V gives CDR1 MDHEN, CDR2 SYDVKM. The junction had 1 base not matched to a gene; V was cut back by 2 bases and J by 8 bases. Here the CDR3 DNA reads TGTGCCAGCAGTTTAGGACAGGGAGAAGCTTTCTTT. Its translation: CASSLGQGEAFF. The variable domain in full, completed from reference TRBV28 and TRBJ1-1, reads DVKVTQSSRYLVKRTGEKVFLECVQDMDHENMFWYRQDPGLGLRLIYFSYDVKMKEKGDIPEGYSVSREKKERFSLILESASTNQTSMYLCASSLGQGEAFFGQGTRLTVV.

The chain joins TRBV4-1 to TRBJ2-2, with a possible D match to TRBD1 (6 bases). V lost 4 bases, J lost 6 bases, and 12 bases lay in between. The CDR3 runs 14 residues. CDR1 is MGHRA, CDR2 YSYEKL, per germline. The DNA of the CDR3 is TGCGCCAGCAGCCCCTACAGGGACCCCGGGGAGCTGTTTTTT. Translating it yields CASSPYRDPGELFF.

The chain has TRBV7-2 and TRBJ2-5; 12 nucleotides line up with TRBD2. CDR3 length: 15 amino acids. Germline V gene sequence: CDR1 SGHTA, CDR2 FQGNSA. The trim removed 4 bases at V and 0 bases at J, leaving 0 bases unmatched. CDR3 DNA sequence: TGTGCCAGCAGCTCTAGCGGGGGGGACCAAGAGACCCAGTACTTC. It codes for CASSSSGGDQETQYF.

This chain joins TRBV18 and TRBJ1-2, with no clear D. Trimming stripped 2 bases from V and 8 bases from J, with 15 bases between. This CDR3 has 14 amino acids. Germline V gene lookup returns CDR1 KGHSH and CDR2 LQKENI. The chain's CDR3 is CASSPTTQPGGYTF. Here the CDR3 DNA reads TGTGCCAGCTCACCAACTACACAACCTGGAGGCTACACCTTC.

The CDR3 nucleotides read TGTGCCAGCAGTCCCGCCGGAGTTTTCTATGGCTACACCTTC. It is translated as CASSPAGVFYGYTF. J is TRBJ1-2 and V is TRBV28; no firm D call. Between the trimmed V and J ends, which lost 5 bases and 4 bases, there was a span of 14 bases. The CDR3 contains 14 residues. Per germline, CDR1 MDHEN and CDR2 SYDVKM.

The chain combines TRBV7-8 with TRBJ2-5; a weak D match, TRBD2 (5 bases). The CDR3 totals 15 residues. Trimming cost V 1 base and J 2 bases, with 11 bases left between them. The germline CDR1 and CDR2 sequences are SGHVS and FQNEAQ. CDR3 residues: CASSLGVLAQETQYF. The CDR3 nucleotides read TGTGCCAGCAGCTTAGGCGTTCTAGCACAAGAGACCCAGTACTTC.

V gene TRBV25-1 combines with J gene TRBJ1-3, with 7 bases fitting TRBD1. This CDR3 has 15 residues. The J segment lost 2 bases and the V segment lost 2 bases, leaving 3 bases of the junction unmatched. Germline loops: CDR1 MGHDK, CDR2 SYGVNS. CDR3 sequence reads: CASSELGQPGNTIYF. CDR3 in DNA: TGTGCCAGCAGTGAACTGGGACAGCCTGGAAACACCATATATTTT.

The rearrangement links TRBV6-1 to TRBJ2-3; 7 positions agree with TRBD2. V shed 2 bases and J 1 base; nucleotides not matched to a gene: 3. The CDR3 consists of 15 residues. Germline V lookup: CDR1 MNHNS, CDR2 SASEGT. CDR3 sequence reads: CASSEFAGGTDTQYF. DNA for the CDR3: TGTGCCAGCAGTGAATTTGCGGGGGGCACAGATACGCAGTATTTT.

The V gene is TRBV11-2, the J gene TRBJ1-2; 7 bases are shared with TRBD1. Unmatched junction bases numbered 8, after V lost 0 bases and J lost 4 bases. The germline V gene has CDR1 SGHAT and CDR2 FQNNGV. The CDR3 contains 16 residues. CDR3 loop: CASSLDEGGAGYGYTF. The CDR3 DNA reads TGTGCCAGCAGCTTAGATGAAGGGGGCGCCGGCTATGGCTACACCTTC.

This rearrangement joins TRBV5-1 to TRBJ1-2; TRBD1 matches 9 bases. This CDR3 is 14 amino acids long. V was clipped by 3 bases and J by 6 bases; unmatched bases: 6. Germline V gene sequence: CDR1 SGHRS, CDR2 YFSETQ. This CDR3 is CASSSGQGIDGYTF. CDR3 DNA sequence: TGCGCCAGCAGCTCCGGACAGGGGATAGATGGCTACACCTTC.

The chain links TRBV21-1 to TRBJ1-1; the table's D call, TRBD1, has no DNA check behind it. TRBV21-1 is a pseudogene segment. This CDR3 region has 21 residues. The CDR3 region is CASSKTHRDREILWWNTEAFF. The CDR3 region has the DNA TGTGCCAGCAGCAAAACCCACCGGGACAGGGAAATCTTGTGGTGGAACACTGAAGCTTTCTTT.

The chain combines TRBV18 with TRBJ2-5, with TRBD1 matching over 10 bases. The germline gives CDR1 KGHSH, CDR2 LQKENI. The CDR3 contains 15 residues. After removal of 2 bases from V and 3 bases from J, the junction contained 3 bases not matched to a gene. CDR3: CASSPSGTGEETQYF. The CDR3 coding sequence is TGTGCCAGCTCACCATCCGGGACAGGGGAAGAGACCCAGTACTTC.